This T cell receptor beta chain is from a study of blood T cell repertoires in COVID-19. At the level of the study: The United States, Italy and Spain provided the acute and convalescent COVID-19 samples. The cDNA or gDNA used as material had been derived from T cells, B-cell-depleted T cells, or PBMCs.

Clones were sequenced by immunoSEQ multiplex PCR, and TCRdb holds only the in-frame ones, with some missing. The sample has about 380,000 clones, around 87% seen once. The V gene's germline CDR1 is SGHVS and CDR2 FQNEAQ. V gave up 2 bases and J gave up 3 bases, with 14 bases separating them. This CDR3 contains 15 residues. Concerning this clone itself: Other nucleotide sequences in the sample specify the same CDR3.

The sequence was obtained from a man aged 25 to 45 who had recovered from COVID-19. The chain combines TRBV7-8 with TRBJ2-7; the D gene is possibly TRBD1 (6 bases). Material for sequencing was PBMCs or T cells enriched from blood (not recorded which). The CDR3 sequence is CASSLSPGQLYEQYF. CDR3 sequence (DNA): TGTGCCAGCAGCTTAAGTCCGGGACAACTCTACGAGCAGTACTTC.